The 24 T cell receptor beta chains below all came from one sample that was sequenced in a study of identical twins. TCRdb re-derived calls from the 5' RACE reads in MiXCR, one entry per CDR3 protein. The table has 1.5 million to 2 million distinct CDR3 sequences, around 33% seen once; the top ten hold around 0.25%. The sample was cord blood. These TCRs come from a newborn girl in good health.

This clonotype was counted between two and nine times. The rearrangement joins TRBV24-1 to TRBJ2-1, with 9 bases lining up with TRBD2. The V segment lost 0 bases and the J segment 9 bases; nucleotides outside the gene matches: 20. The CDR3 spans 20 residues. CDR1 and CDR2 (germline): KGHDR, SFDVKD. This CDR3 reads CATSDLLAGGREIIASEQFF. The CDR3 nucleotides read TGTGCCACCAGTGATTTGCTCGCGGGGGGGCGGGAGATAATTGCGAGTGAGCAGTTCTTC.

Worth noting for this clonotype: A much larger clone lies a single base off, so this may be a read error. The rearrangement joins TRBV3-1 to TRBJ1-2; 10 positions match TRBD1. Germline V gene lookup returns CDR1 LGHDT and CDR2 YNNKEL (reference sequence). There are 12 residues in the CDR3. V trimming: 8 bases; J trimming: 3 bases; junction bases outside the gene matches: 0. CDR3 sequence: CASGTGDYGYTF. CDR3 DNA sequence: TGTGCCAGCGGGACAGGGGACTATGGCTACACCTTC.

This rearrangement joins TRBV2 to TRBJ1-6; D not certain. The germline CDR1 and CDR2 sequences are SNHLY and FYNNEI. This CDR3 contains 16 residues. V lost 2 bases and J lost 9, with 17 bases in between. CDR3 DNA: TGTGCCAGCAGTGAATTCCAGGTCGTGGTAGTTTCACCCCTCCACTTT. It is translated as CASSEFQVVVVSPLHF.

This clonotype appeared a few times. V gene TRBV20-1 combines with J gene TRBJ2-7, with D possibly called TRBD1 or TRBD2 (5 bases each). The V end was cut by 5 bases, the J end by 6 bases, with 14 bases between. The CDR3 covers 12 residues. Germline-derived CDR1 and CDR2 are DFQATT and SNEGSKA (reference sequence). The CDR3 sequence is CSAQRGPSEQYF. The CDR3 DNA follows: TGCAGTGCTCAACGGGGCCCCTCCGAGCAGTACTTC.

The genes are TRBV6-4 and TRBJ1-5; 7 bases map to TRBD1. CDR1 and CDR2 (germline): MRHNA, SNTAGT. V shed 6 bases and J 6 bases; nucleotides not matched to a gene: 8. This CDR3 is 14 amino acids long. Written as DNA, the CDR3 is TGTGCCAGCAGGCCGACAGGGCTTCTTCAGCCCCAGCATTTT. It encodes CASRPTGLLQPQHF.

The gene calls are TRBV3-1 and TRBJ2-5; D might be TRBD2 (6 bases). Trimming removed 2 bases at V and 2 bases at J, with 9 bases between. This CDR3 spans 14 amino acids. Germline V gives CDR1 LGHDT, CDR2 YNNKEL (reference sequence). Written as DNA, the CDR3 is TGTGCCAGCAGCCAACTACGGGAGCAAGAGACCCAGTACTTC. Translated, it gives CASSQLREQETQYF.

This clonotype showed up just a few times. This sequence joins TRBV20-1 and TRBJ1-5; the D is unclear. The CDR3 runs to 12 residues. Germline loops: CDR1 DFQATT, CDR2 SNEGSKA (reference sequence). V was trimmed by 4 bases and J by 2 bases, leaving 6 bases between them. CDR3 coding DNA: TGCAGTGCTAAGAGGGGCAATCAGCCCCAGCATTTT. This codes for CSAKRGNQPQHF.

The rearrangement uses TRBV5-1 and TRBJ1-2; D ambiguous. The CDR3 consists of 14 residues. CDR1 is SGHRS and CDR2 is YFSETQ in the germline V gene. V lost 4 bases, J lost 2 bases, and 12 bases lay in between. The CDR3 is CASSLQSINYGYTF. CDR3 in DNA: TGCGCCAGCAGCCTACAGAGTATCAACTATGGCTACACCTTC.

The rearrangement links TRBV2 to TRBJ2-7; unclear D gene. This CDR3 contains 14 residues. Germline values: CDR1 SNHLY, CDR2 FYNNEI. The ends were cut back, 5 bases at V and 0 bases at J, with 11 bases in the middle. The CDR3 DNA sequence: TGTGCCAGCAGTATCGGCTTTCTCTCCTACGAGCAGTACTTC. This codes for CASSIGFLSYEQYF.

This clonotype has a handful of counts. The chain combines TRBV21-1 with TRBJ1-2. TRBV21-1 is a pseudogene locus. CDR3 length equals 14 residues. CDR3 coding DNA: TGTGCCAGCAGAAAAGTTCTAGGGAACTATGGCTACACCTTC. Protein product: CASRKVLGNYGYTF.

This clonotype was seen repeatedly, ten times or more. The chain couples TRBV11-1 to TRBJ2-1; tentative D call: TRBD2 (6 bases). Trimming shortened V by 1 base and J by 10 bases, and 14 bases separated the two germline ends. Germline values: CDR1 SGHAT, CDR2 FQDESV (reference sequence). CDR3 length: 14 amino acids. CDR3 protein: CASSLGVDGLEQFF. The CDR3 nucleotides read TGTGCCAGCAGCTTAGGAGTGGACGGACTAGAGCAGTTCTTC.

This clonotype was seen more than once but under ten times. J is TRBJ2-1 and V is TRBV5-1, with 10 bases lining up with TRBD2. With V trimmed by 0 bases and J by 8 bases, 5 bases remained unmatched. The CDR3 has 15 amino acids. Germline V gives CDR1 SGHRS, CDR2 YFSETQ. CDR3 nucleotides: TGCGCCAGCAGCTTGGCCGGGACTAGCGTATATGAGCAGTTCTTC. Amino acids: CASSLAGTSVYEQFF.

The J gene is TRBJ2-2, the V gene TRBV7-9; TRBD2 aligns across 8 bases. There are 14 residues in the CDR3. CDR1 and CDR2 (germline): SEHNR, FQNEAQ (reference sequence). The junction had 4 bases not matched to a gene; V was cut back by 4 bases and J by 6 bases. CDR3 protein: CASSSRTSPGELFF. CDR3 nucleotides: TGTGCCAGCAGCTCGCGGACTAGCCCCGGGGAGCTGTTTTTT.

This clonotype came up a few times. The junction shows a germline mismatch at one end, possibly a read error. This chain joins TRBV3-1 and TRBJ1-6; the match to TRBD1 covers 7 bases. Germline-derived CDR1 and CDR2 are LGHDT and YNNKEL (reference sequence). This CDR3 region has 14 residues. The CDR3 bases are TGTGCCAGCAGCCAAGGACAGGGAAATTCACCCCCCCACTTT. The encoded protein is CASSQGQGNSPPHF.

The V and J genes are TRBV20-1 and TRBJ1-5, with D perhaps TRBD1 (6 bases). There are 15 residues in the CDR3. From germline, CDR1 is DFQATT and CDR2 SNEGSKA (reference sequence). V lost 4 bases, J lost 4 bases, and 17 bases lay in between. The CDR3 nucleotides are TGCAGTGCTACGTTTACGGGGGCGCGGAATCAGCCCCAGCATTTT. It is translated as CSATFTGARNQPQHF.

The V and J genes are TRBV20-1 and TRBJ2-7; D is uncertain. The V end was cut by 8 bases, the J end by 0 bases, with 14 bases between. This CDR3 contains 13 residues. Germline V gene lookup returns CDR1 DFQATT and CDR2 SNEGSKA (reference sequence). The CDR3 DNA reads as TGCAGTCTAGGAACACGCCACTCCTACGAGCAGTACTTC. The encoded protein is CSLGTRHSYEQYF.

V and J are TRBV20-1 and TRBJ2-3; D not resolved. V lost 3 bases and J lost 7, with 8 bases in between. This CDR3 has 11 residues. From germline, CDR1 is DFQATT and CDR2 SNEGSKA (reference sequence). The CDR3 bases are TGCAGTGCTAGGCTTGAGCATACGCAGTATTTT. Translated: CSARLEHTQYF.

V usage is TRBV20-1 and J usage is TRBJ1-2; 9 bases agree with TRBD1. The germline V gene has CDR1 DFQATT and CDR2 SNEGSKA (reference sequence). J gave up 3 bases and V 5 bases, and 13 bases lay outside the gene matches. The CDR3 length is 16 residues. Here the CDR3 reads CSASRQGGPVDYGYTF. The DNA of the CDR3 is TGCAGTGCTTCTCGACAGGGGGGCCCAGTGGACTATGGCTACACCTTC.

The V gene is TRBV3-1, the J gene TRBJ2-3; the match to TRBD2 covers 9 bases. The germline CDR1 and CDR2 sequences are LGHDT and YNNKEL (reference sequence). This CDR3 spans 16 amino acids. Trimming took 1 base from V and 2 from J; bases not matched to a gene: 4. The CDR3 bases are TGTGCCAGCAGCCAAGTAGCGGGGGTGACCACAGATACGCAGTATTTT. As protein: CASSQVAGVTTDTQYF.

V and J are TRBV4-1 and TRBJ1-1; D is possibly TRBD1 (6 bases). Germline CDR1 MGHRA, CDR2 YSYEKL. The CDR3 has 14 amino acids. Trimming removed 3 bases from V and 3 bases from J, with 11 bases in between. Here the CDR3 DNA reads TGCGCCAGCAGCCAGGGGGCTGGGGACACTGAAGCTTTCTTT. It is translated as CASSQGAGDTEAFF.

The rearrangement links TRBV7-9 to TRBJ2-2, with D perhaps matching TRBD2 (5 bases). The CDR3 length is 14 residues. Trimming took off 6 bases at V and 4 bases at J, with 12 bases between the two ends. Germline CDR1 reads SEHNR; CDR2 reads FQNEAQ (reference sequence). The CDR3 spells CASRQLVATGELFF. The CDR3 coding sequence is TGTGCCAGCAGACAACTAGTTGCCACCGGGGAGCTGTTTTTT.

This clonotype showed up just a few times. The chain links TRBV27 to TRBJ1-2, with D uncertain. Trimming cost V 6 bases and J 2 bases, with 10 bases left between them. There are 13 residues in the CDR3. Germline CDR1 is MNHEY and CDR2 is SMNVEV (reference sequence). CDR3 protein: CASRVPLNYGYTF. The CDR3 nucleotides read TGTGCCAGCAGAGTCCCCTTGAACTATGGCTACACCTTC.

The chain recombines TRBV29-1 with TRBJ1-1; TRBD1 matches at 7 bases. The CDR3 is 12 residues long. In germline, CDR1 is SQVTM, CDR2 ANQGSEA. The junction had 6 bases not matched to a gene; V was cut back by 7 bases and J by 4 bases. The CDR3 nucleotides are TGCAGCGCTGATAGACAGGGCACTGAAGCTTTCTTT. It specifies CSADRQGTEAFF.

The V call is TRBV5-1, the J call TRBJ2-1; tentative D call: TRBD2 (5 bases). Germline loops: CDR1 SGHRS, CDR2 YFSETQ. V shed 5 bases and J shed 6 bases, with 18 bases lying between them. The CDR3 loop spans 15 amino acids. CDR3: CASRFTPWSGNEQFF. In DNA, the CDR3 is TGCGCCAGCAGATTCACTCCCTGGAGCGGCAATGAGCAGTTCTTC.